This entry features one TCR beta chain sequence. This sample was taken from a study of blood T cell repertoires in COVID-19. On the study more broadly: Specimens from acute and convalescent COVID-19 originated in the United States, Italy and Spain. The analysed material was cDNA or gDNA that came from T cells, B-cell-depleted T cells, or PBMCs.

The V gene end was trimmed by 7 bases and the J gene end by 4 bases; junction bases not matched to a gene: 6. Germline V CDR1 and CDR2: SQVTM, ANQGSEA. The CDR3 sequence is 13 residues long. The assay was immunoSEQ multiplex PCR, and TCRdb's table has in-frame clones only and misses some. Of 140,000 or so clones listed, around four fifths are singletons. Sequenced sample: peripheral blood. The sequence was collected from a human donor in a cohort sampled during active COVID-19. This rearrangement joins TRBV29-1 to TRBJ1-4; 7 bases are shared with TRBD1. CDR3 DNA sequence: TGCAGCGGCGCAACAGGGGTTAATGAAAAACTGTTTTTT. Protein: CSGATGVNEKLFF.